This T cell receptor (beta chain) was retrieved from a study of blood T cell repertoires in COVID-19. Study-level information: The study drew acute and convalescent COVID-19 samples from the United States, Italy and Spain. PBMCs, B-cell-depleted T cells, or T cells were the source of the cDNA or gDNA that made up the material.

The CDR3 covers 15 residues. Germline V CDR1 and CDR2: MGHRA, YSYEKL. The V end lost 1 base, the J end lost 6 bases, and 12 bases lay between the germline ends. Original methodology: Estimation of nucleated cell counts relied on the amplification of reference gene primers. Only in-frame clones appear in the TCRdb table, and some are missing; sequencing was by immunoSEQ multiplex PCR. The D gene and trimming were derived from the DNA, and the V and J assignments and clone size from that table. The table includes around 110,000 clones, about nine tenths detected once. The sequence derives from a human donor with active COVID-19. The donor label of this sample is uncertain. The gene calls are TRBV4-1 and TRBJ2-2; D may be TRBD1 (5 bases). The material sequenced was peripheral blood. The CDR3 spells CASSQGQNRPGELFF. CDR3 bases: TGCGCCAGCAGCCAAGGCCAAAACAGGCCCGGGGAGCTGTTTTTT.